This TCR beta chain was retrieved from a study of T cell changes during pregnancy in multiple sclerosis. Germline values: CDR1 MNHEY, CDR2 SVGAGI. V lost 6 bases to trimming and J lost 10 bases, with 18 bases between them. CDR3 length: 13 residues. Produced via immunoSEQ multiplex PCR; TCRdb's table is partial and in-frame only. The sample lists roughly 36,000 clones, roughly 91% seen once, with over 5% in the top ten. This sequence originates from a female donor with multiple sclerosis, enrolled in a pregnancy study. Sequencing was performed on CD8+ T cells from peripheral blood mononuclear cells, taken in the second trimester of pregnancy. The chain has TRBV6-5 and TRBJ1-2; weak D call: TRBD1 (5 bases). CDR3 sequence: CASRPGPGVHYTF. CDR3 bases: TGTGCCAGCAGACCGGGACCGGGAGTTCACTACACCTTC.